Reported below is one T cell receptor beta chain. This CDR3 region has 16 residues. The germline gives CDR1 LGHDT, CDR2 YNNKEL (reference sequence). V gave up 1 base and J gave up 2 bases; unmatched junction bases: 2. The data stem from a study of blood T cell repertoires in COVID-19. Study in general: Samples came from the United States, Italy and Spain, spanning acute and convalescent COVID-19. The analysed material was cDNA or gDNA that came from T cells, B-cell-depleted T cells, or PBMCs.

In the original workflow: Estimated nucleated cell counts came from reference gene primer amplification. Libraries were prepared by immunoSEQ multiplex PCR; TCRdb keeps only in-frame clonotypes and omits some of them. Clonal size and the V and J genes are those of that table, whereas D and trimming came from the DNA. The data show tens of thousands of clones, with 90% seen just once and 3.5% to 5% held by the top ten. The TCR sequence derives from a woman over 75 with active or convalescent COVID-19. The V call is TRBV3-1 (or the pseudogene TRBV3-2), the J call TRBJ2-3; 11 nucleotides match TRBD2. The sequencing sample was made of peripheral blood. The CDR3 sequence: CASSQASGGFTDTQYF. The CDR3, as DNA: TGTGCCAGCAGCCAAGCTAGCGGGGGGTTCACAGATACGCAGTATTTT.